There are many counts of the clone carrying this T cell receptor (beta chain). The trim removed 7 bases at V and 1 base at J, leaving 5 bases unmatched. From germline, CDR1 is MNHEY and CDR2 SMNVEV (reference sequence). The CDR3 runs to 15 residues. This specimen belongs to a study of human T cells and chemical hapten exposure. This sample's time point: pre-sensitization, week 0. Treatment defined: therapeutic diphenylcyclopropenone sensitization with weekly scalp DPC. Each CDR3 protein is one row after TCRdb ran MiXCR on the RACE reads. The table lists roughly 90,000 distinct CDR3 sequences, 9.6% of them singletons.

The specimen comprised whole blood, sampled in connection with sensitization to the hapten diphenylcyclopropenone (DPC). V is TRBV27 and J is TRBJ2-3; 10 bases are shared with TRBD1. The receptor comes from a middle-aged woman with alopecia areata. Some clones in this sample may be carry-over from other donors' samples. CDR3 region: CASMRDRGGTDTQYF. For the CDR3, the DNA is TGTGCCAGCATGAGGGACAGGGGTGGCACAGATACGCAGTATTTT.